This TCR beta chain was recovered during a study of response to subunit inactivated influenza vaccine. Trimming took 7 bases from V and 7 from J; bases not matched to a gene: 6. The CDR3 covers 13 residues. Germline CDR1 is SGHAT and CDR2 is FQNNGV. The study, taken as a whole, reports: Authors suggested that a seasonal influenza vaccination recruits few new T cells each time.

Using its own MiXCR run on the RT-PCR reads, TCRdb lists one record per CDR3 protein. Here the sample spans hundreds of thousands of distinct CDR3 sequences, around 14% being singletons. On this clonotype: What it recognizes is unknown.

The V gene is TRBV11-2, the J gene TRBJ2-3; TRBD1 matches 9 bases. This specimen consisted of PBMCs from blood, obtained 11 to 12 days after vaccination. The TCR comes from a man aged 50-60 years who received an inactivated influenza vaccine. The DNA for the CDR3 is TGTGCCAGCACGGGACAGGGTACGAATACGCAGTATTTT. Translation: CASTGQGTNTQYF. Full variable domain (missing parts from reference TRBV11-2 and TRBJ2-3): EAGVAQSPRYKIIEKRQSVAFWCNPISGHATLYWYQQILGQGPKLLIQFQNNGVVDDSQLPKDRFSAERLKGVDSTLKIQPAKLEDSAVYLCASTGQGTNTQYFGPGTRLTVL.